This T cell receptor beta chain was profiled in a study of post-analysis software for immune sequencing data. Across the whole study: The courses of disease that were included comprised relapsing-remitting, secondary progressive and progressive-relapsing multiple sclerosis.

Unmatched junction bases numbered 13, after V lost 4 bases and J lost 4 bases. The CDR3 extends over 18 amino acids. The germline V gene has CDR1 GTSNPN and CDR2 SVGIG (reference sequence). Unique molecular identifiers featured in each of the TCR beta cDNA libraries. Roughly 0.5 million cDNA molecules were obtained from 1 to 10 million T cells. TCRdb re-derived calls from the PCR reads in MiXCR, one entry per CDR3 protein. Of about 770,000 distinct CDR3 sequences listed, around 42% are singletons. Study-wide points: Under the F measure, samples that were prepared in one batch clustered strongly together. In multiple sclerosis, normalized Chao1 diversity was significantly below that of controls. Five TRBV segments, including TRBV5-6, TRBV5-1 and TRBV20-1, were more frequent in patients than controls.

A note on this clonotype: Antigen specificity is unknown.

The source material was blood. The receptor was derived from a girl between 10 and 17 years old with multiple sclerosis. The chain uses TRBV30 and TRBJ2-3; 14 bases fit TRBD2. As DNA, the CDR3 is TGTGCCTGGACCTCCCCCTATCGACTAGCGGGAGGGCCAGATACGCAGTATTTT. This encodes CAWTSPYRLAGGPDTQYF. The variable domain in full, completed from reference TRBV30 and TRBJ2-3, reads SQTIHQWPATLVQPVGSPLSLECTVEGTSNPNLYWYRQAAGRGLQLLFYSVGIGQISSEVPQNLSASRPQDRQFILSSKKLLLSDSGFYLCAWTSPYRLAGGPDTQYFGPGTRLTVL.